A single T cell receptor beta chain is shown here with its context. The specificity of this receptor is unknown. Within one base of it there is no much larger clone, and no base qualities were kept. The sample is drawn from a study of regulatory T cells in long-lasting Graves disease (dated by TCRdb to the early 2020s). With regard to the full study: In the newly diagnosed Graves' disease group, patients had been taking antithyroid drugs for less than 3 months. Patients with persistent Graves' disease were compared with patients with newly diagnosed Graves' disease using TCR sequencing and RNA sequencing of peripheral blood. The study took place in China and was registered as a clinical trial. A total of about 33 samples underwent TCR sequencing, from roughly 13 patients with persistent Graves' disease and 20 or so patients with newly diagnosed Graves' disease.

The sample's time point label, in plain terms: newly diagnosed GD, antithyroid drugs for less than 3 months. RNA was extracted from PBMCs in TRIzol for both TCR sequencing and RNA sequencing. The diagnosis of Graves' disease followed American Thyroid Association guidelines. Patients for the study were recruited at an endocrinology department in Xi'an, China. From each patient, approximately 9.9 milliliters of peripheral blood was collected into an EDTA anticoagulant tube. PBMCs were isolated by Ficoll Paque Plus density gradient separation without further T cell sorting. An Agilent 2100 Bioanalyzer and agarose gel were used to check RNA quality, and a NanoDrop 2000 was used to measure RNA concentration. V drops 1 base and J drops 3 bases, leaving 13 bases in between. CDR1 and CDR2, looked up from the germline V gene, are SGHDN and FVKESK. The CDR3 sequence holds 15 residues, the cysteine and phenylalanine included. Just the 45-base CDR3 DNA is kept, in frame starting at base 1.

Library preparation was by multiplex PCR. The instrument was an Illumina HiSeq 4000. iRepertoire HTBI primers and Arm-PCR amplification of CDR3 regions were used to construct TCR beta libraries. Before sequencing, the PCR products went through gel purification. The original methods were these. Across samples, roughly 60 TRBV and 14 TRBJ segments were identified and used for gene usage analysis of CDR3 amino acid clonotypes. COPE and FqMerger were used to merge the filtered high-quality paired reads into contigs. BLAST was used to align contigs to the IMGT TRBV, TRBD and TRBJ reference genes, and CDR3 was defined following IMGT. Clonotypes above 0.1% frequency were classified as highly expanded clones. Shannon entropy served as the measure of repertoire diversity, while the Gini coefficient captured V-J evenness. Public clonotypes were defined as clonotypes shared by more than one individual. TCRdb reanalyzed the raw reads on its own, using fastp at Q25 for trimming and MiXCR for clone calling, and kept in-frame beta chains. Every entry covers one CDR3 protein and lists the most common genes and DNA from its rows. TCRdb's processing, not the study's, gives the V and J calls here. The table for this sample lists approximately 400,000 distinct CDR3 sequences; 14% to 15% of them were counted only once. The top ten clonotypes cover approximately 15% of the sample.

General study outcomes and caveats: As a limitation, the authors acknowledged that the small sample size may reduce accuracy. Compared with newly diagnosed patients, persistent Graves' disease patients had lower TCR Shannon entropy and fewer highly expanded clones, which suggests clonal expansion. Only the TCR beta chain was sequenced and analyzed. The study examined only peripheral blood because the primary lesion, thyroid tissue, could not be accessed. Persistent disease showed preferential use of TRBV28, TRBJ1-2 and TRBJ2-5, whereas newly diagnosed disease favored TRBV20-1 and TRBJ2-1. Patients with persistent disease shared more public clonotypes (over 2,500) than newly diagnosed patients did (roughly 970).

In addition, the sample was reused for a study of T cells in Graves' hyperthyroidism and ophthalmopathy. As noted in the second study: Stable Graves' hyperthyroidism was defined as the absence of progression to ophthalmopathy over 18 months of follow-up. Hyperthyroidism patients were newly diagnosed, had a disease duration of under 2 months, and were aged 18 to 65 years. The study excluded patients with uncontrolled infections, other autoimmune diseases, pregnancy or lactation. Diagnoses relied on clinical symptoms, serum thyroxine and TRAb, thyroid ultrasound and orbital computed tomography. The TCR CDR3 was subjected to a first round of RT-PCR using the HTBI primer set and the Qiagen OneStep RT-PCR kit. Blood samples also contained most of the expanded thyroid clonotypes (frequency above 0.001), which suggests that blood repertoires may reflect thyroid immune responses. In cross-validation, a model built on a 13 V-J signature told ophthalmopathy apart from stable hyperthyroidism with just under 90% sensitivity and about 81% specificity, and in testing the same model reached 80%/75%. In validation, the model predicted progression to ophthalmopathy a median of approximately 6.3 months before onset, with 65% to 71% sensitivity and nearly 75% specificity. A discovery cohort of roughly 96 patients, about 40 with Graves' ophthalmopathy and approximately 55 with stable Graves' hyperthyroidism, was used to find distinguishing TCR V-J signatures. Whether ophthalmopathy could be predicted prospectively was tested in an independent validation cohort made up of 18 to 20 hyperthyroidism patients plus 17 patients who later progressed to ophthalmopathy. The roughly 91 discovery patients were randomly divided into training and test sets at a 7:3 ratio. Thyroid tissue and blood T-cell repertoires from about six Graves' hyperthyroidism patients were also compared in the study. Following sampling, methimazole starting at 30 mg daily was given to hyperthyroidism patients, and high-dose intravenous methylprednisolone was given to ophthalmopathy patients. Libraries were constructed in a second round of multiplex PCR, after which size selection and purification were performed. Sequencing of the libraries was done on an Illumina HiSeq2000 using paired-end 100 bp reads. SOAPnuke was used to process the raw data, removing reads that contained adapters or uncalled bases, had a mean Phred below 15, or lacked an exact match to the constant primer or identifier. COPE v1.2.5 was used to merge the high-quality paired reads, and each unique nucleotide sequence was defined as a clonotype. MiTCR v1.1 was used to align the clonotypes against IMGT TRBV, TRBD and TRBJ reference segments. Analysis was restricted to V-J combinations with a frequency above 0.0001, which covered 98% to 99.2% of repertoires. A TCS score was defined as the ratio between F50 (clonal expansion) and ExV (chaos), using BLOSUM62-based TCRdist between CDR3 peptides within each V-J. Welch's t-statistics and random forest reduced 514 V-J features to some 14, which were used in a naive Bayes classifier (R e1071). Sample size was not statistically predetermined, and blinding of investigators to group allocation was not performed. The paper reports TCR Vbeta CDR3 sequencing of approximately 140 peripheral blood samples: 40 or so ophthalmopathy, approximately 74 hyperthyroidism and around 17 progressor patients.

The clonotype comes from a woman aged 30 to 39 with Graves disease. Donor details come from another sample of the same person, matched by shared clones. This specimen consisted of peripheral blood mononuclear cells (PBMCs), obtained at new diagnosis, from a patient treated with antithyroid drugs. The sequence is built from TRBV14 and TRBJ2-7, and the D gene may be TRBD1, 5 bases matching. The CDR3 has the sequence CASSQVRAGFYEQYF. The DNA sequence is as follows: TGTGCCAGCAGCCAAGTACGGGCAGGGTTCTACGAGCAGTACTTC. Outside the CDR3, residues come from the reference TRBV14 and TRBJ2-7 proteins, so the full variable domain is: EAGVTQFPSHSVIEKGQTVTLRCDPISGHDNLYWYRRVMGKEIKFLLHFVKESKQDESGMPNNRFLAERTGGTYSTLKVQPAELEDSGVYFCASSQVRAGFYEQYFGPGTRLTVT.